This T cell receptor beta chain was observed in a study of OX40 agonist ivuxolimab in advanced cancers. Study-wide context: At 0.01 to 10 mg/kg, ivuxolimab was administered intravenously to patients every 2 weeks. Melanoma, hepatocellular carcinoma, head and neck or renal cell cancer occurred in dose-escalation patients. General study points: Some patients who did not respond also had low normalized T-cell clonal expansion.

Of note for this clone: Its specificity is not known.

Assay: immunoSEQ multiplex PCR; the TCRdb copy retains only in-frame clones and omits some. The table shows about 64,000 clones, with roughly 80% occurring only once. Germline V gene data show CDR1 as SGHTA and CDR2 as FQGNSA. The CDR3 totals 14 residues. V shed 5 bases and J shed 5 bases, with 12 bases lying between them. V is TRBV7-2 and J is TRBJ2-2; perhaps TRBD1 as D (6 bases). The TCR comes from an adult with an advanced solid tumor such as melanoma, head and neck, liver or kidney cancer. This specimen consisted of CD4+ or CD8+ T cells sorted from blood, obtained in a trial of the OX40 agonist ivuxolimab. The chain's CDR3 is CASSLGQSTGELFF. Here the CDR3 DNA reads TGTGCCAGCAGCCTAGGACAGTCAACCGGGGAGCTGTTTTTT.